The 21 T cell receptor beta chains listed next were all sequenced from one sample in a study of T cell clonotyping in hematopoietic cell transplantation. This table comes from immunoSEQ multiplex PCR, and its TCRdb copy is limited to in-frame clones, with some not included. The sample lists 29,000 or so clones, 60% to 85% occurring once. Time point meaning: recipient sample about 28 days before transplant, after cytoreduction. The input for sequencing was peripheral blood mononuclear cells, taken before stem cell transplant. The receptors were sampled from a woman in her 30s with chronic myeloid leukemia. Some clones in this sample may be carry-over from other donors' samples.

With respect to this clone: One junction end does not reproduce the germline sequence, and a read error may be involved. This chain uses TRBV28 with TRBJ1-5, with D tentatively TRBD1 (6 bases). The CDR3 spans 13 residues. Germline values: CDR1 MDHEN, CDR2 SYDVKM. CDR3 sequence reads: CASSLRGSPMGDF. The DNA of the CDR3 is TGTGCCAGCAGCTTAAGGGGGTCCCCCATGGGAGATTTT. Full variable domain (rest looked up from reference TRBV28 and TRBJ1-5): DVKVTQSSRYLVKRTGEKVFLECVQDMDHENMFWYRQDPGLGLRLIYFSYDVKMKEKGDIPEGYSVSREKKERFSLILESASTNQTSMYLCASSLRGSPMGDFGDGTRLSIL.

The V call is TRBV6-6, the J call TRBJ2-2; the match to TRBD1 covers 7 bases. This CDR3 spans 14 amino acids. Germline V lookup: CDR1 MNHNY, CDR2 SVGAGI (reference sequence). The V segment lost 6 bases and the J segment 4 bases; nucleotides outside the gene matches: 5. The CDR3 reads CASRKTGPTGELFF. The CDR3 nucleotides read TGTGCCAGCAGAAAGACAGGGCCCACCGGGGAGCTGTTTTTT.

The CDR3 sequence is CASSLPGGNYGYTF. The CDR3 DNA follows: TGTGCCAGCAGCTTGCCAGGGGGCAACTATGGCTACACCTTC. This chain connects TRBV5-6 to TRBJ1-2; 8 nucleotides align to TRBD1. V was clipped by 1 base and J by 2 bases; unmatched bases: 1. The CDR3 loop spans 14 amino acids. Germline CDR1 reads SGHDT; CDR2 reads YYEEEE.

A single count supports this clone. CDR3 sequence: CASSQGTGRSNYGYTF. The CDR3 nucleotides are TGCGCCAGCAGCCAAGGGACAGGTCGGTCGAACTATGGCTACACCTTC. V is TRBV4-3 and J is TRBJ1-2; 7 nucleotides match TRBD1. CDR1 and CDR2 (germline): LGHNA, YSLEER. Losses at the gene ends were 1 base for V and 2 bases for J; bases not matched to a gene: 7. The CDR3 consists of 16 residues.

This rearrangement joins TRBV28 to TRBJ2-7, with 9 nucleotides matching TRBD1. The V segment lost 5 bases and the J segment 4 bases; nucleotides outside the gene matches: 12. The germline V gene encodes CDR1 MDHEN and CDR2 SYDVKM. The CDR3 totals 16 residues. The CDR3 here is CASSPSTGTGLYEQYV. The CDR3 nucleotides read TGTGCCAGCAGTCCCTCCACCGGGACAGGGCTATACGAGCAGTACGTC.

The chain uses TRBV7-8 and TRBJ1-6, with a possible D match to TRBD1 (6 bases). The CDR3 totals 17 residues. The V end was cut by 5 bases, the J end by 9 bases, with 23 bases between. From germline, CDR1 is SGHVS and CDR2 FQNEAQ. The DNA for the CDR3 is TGTGCCAGCAGCCCGTCATTCCGGGACGGAGGGGGTTCACCCCTCCACTTT. Encoded protein: CASSPSFRDGGGSPLHF.

This clone was observed a few times. The chain is built from TRBV6-4 and TRBJ2-5, with a tentative D call TRBD1 (5 bases). This CDR3 comprises 13 residues. V was pared by 4 bases and J by 2 bases, with 8 bases between. Germline-derived CDR1 and CDR2 are MRHNA and SNTAGT. CDR3 in amino acids: CASSGQLQETQYF. The CDR3 DNA follows: TGTGCCAGCAGTGGACAGTTACAAGAGACCCAGTACTTC.

The J gene is TRBJ2-1, the V gene TRBV5-1; TRBD2 matches 8 bases. CDR1 and CDR2 from the germline V gene are SGHRS and YFSETQ. This CDR3 contains 13 residues. V lost 1 base and J lost 10; bases outside the gene matches: 4. CDR3 sequence (DNA): TGCGCCAGCAGCTTGTTGCGGGGGGCCGAGCAGTTCTTC. Protein product: CASSLLRGAEQFF.

The V and J genes are TRBV19 and TRBJ2-7, with 8 positions matching TRBD2. CDR3 length equals 14 residues. Trimming took 3 bases from V and 0 from J; bases not matched to a gene: 1. Per germline, CDR1 LNHDA and CDR2 SQIVND (reference sequence). As DNA, the CDR3 is TGTGCCAGTAGTATTAGCGGGGACTCCTACGAGCAGTACTTC. This codes for CASSISGDSYEQYF.

A single count supports this clone. The chain employs TRBV25-1 and TRBJ1-5, with D uncertain. V was clipped by 4 bases and J by 2 bases, with 9 bases between them. Germline CDR1 is MGHDK and CDR2 is SYGVNS. CDR3 size: 14 residues. This chain's CDR3 is CASSASGGNQPQHF. CDR3 DNA sequence: TGTGCCAGCAGTGCCTCAGGTGGCAATCAGCCCCAGCATTTT.

J is TRBJ1-1 and V is TRBV6-5, with D perhaps matching TRBD1 (5 bases). The V gene lost 5 bases and the J gene lost 4 bases, with 5 bases spanning the gap. Germline CDR1 MNHEY, CDR2 SVGAGI. This CDR3 spans 11 amino acids. The CDR3 DNA follows: TGTGCCAGCAGTAGGGGCACTGAAGCTTTCTTT. Translated, it gives CASSRGTEAFF.

The chain joins TRBV19 to TRBJ1-2; possible D gene TRBD1, 5 bases. The V gene's germline CDR1 is LNHDA and CDR2 SQIVND (reference sequence). This CDR3 comprises 16 residues. V was pared by 0 bases and J by 0 bases, with 11 bases between. In DNA form, the CDR3 reads TGTGCCAGTAGTATAGATCGGGGCACCGCTAACTATGGCTACACCTTC. This codes for CASSIDRGTANYGYTF.

The J gene is TRBJ1-6, the V gene TRBV19; 7 bases align to TRBD1. In germline, CDR1 is LNHDA, CDR2 SQIVND (reference sequence). The J segment lost 7 bases and the V segment lost 9 bases, leaving 9 bases of the junction unmatched. This CDR3 spans 14 amino acids. Written as DNA, the CDR3 is TGTGCCAGCCGTTACAGGGGAGAAAATTCACCCCTCCACTTT. Amino acid sequence: CASRYRGENSPLHF.

This sequence joins TRBV6-1 and TRBJ2-7; D might be TRBD1 or TRBD2, each matching 6 bases. The V gene's germline CDR1 is MNHNS and CDR2 SASEGT. The CDR3 loop spans 14 amino acids. Between the trimmed V and J ends, which lost 5 bases and 3 bases, there was a span of 14 bases. In DNA form, the CDR3 reads TGTGCCAGCAGTCCCCGGGGGCAGAGCTACGAGCAGTACTTC. Its protein product is CASSPRGQSYEQYF.

The rearrangement uses TRBV14 and TRBJ1-2; no definite D call. Germline CDR1 and CDR2: SGHDN and FVKESK. Deletions cut 4 bases from V and 4 bases from J, with 10 bases between. This CDR3 is 13 amino acids long. The CDR3 DNA is TGTGCCAGCAGCCCGGGCACCATCTATGGCTACACCTTC. Protein product: CASSPGTIYGYTF.

The chain has TRBV2 and TRBJ1-5, with 7 bases aligning to TRBD1. V was pared by 4 bases and J by 5 bases, with 5 bases of the junction left unmatched. The CDR3 covers 14 residues. CDR1 SNHLY and CDR2 FYNNEI come from the germline V gene. CDR3 protein: CASSARDSYQPQHF. The CDR3 DNA is TGTGCCAGCAGTGCCCGGGACAGCTATCAGCCCCAGCATTTT.

The chain is built from TRBV14 and TRBJ1-2; 7 bases agree with TRBD1. CDR1 is SGHDN, CDR2 FVKESK, per germline. V lost 0 bases, J lost 3 bases, and 4 bases stayed unmatched. The CDR3 has 15 residues. DNA of the CDR3: TGTGCCAGCAGCCAAGAGTACAGGGGATACTATGGCTACACCTTC. This sequence encodes CASSQEYRGYYGYTF.

The gene calls are TRBV7-2 and TRBJ2-2; D call uncertain. Germline loops: CDR1 SGHTA, CDR2 FQGNSA. V lost 5 bases and J 0 bases, leaving 10 bases between the germline ends. This CDR3 comprises 15 residues. CDR3 in amino acids: CASSPQPANTGELFF. In DNA, the CDR3 is TGTGCCAGCAGCCCCCAACCAGCGAACACCGGGGAGCTGTTTTTT.

The chain uses TRBV5-8 and TRBJ1-4; TRBD1 might be the D (5 bases). Trimming left V 3 bases short and J 10 bases short, with 13 bases between. This CDR3 is 13 amino acids long. Germline V gene data show CDR1 as SGHTS and CDR2 as YDEGEE. CDR3 sequence (DNA): TGTGCCAGCAGCTCGGGGGTAAAGGGAAAACTGTTTTTT. This gives the protein CASSSGVKGKLFF.

The chain combines TRBV9 with TRBJ2-7; 8 bases match TRBD2. Germline CDR1 reads SGDLS; CDR2 reads YYNGEE. The CDR3 length is 15 residues. The ends lost 3 bases at V and 6 bases at J; junction bases unmatched: 11. CDR3 in DNA: TGTGCCAGCAGCGCATTAGGGACTAGGAGCGGCGAGCAGTACTTC. Protein: CASSALGTRSGEQYF. Full variable domain (missing parts from reference TRBV9 and TRBJ2-7): DSGVTQTPKHLITATGQRVTLRCSPRSGDLSVYWYQQSLDQGLQFLIQYYNGEERAKGNILERFSAQQFPDLHSELNLSSLELGDSALYFCASSALGTRSGEQYFGPGTRLTVT.

The CDR3 coding sequence is TGCAGCGTCGGCTTGGGACAGGGTAGCCCTGAAGCTTTCTTT. Protein product: CSVGLGQGSPEAFF. The J gene is TRBJ1-1, the V gene TRBV29-1, with 9 positions matching TRBD1. With V trimmed by 6 bases and J by 6 bases, 11 bases remained unmatched. Germline loops: CDR1 SQVTM, CDR2 ANQGSEA. This CDR3 spans 14 amino acids.